What follows is one TCR beta chain and its context. Its antigen remains undetermined. No much larger clonotype is one base removed from it; base qualities were not supplied. The CDR3, from cysteine to phenylalanine, totals 16 residues. Kept here is only the CDR3 DNA, which spans 48 bases and is read in frame from base 1. The germline V gene (reference sequence) provides CDR1 LNHDA and CDR2 SQIVND. Deletion took 3 bases off V and 6 bases off J, with a span of 21 bases between the germline ends. The time point label corresponds to: patch test 2, 6 weeks after DPC sensitization. The treatment or condition label, as the study defines it: therapeutic diphenylcyclopropenone sensitization with weekly scalp DPC. At each patch-test visit, blood was drawn before the patch test was applied. To be eligible, patients had to be aged 18 to 70, diagnosed with alopecia and judged suitable for DPC therapy, while pregnant patients were excluded. Total RNA was isolated from unfractionated whole blood collected in Tempus Blood RNA tubes.

This specimen belongs to a study of human T cells and chemical hapten exposure (dated by TCRdb to about 2021). Background for the entire study: For sensitization, 2% DPC in acetone was applied to a roughly 2 cm by roughly 2 cm area of upper inner arm skin. Patients additionally received weekly therapeutic DPC doses to the scalp throughout the approximately 22-week study period. Patch testing was done on the upper back using Finn chambers containing 0.01% DPC, and results were scored after 6 days according to International Contact Dermatitis Research Group standards. The mostly female patient cohort included alopecia areata with under or over 50% scalp involvement, alopecia totalis and alopecia universalis. Libraries were combined into a pool for sequencing, and differences in TCR yield between samples came mainly from small differences in library volumes within the pool. This study followed changes in the peripheral blood TCR repertoire in vivo during primary and secondary sensitization of alopecia patients to the hapten diphenylcyclopropenone (DPC). Patient blood was sampled pre-sensitization (week 0) and at 2, 6 and about 24 weeks after DPC sensitization. About 30 alopecia patients provided blood for TCR sequencing at one to four time points (pre-sensitization, 2, 6 and 24 weeks). Study-wide findings and limitations: No change with DPC sensitization was found in the number of TCRs above 1 in 1000 frequency, and no evidence of global repertoire structure alterations was found. Because all patients had alopecia, a presumed autoimmune disease, the immune response of the patients might differ from that of healthy individuals. After repeated subsampling, changes were observed in the strength of the expansion versus patch-test correlation and in the threshold at which the correlation became significant. Significantly more large CDR3 similarity clusters were formed by expanded TCRs than by pre-sensitization or healthy control sets, consistent with antigen-driven responses. Patch test score was positively correlated with the number of PT1 expanded TCRs, with significance at thresholds 8, 16 and 32 but not at 4.

Library method: RACE. TCRdb records NextSeq 500 as the sequencer. During library preparation, unique molecular identifiers were attached to individual cDNA molecules so that TCRs could be counted in a quantitative, reproducible way. For every blood RNA sample, sequencing covered both the TCR alpha and TCR beta chains. The original methods were these. A median of about 100,000 TCRs per sample was observed, with a range of roughly 20,000 to 700,000. V, J and CDR3 annotation of the TCR reads was carried out using the Decombinator software suite. For the PS versus PT1 abundance plots, all samples were subsampled to the same number of TCRs (28,000). TCRs were defined as expanded if absent before sensitization and observed at least eight times at the 2-week time point. TCRdb cleaned the public reads at Q25 with fastp, built clones with MiXCR and kept in-frame beta chains. Entries are consolidated by CDR3 protein sequence, retaining the most common genes and DNA. The V and J calls reflect TCRdb's pipeline rather than the authors' work. The table for this sample lists approximately 92,000 distinct CDR3 sequences; over 10% of them were counted only once. In total, the top ten clones hold about 3% of the sample.

This material consisted of whole blood, taken in connection with sensitization to the hapten diphenylcyclopropenone (DPC). This clonotype was sampled from a woman aged 40 to 55 with alopecia areata. Some clones in this sample may be carry-over from other donors' samples. The chain employs TRBV19 and TRBJ2-7; D gene: possibly TRBD2, on 5 matching bases. The sequenced DNA is TGTGCCAGTAGTATCCCCCCGCGGGCTGGCCGAGCCGAGCAGTACTTC. This codes for CASSIPPRAGRAEQYF.